The 16 T cell receptor beta chains listed next were all sequenced from one sample in a study of shared clonotypes between healthy human individuals. Profiling relied on immunoSEQ multiplex PCR, and the TCRdb table lists in-frame clones only, not all of them. The sample gives approximately 980,000 clones, more than 75% of which show up once; roughly 1.5% is in the top ten. The sample consisted of memory CD4+ T cells sorted from blood. Subset given: CD45RA-negative fraction. Receptors originate from a man between 18 and 35 years old in good health.

The chain recombines TRBV28 with TRBJ1-1, with a tentative D call TRBD1 (5 bases). The CDR3 has 13 amino acids. Germline assignment: CDR1 MDHEN and CDR2 SYDVKM. V lost 6 bases to trimming and J lost 1 base, with 9 bases between them. The CDR3 bases are TGTGCCAGCAGAAGTGGGGCGAACACTGAAGCTTTCTTT. Translating gives CASRSGANTEAFF.

This clone showed up just a few times. The rearrangement joins TRBV14 to TRBJ2-5, with D maybe TRBD2 (6 bases). This CDR3 has 16 amino acids. Germline V gives CDR1 SGHDN, CDR2 FVKESK. Trimming cost V 3 bases and J 5 bases, with 19 bases left between them. The CDR3 DNA sequence: TGTGCCAGCAGCCAGGGTTATAAGACTAGTGCGGAGACCCAGTACTTC. It specifies CASSQGYKTSAETQYF.

This sequence joins TRBV11-3 and TRBJ2-2; TRBD1 might be the D (6 bases). The V gene's germline CDR1 is SGHNT and CDR2 YENEEA. This CDR3 spans 15 amino acids. The germline V and J ends were trimmed by 5 bases and 1 base, with 11 bases remaining between them. CDR3 bases: TGTGCCAGCAGCCCCGGCAGGGGGAACACCGGGGAGCTGTTTTTT. Translating gives CASSPGRGNTGELFF.

CDR3 DNA: TGTGCTAGTGGTTTGGTACTTGGGTCGGGTAATGAAAAACTGTTTTTT. As protein: CASGLVLGSGNEKLFF. This rearrangement joins TRBV12-5 to TRBJ1-4; no firm D call. The germline V and J ends were trimmed by 0 bases and 4 bases, with 12 bases remaining between them. CDR1 and CDR2 (germline): LGHNT, FRNRAP. The CDR3 is 16 amino acids.

V gene TRBV19 combines with J gene TRBJ2-1, with D unclear. Between the trimmed V and J ends, which lost 2 bases and 5 bases, there was a span of 10 bases. Germline V lookup: CDR1 LNHDA, CDR2 SQIVND (reference sequence). The CDR3 contains 14 residues. The DNA for the CDR3 is TGTGCCAGTAGTATAATGGGCAGAGACAATGAGCAGTTCTTC. Amino acids: CASSIMGRDNEQFF.

The rearrangement joins TRBV7-6 to TRBJ2-2; no clear D gene. This CDR3 region has 16 residues. Germline CDR1 and CDR2: SGHVS and FNYEAQ. Between the trimmed V and J ends, which lost 2 bases and 2 bases, there was a span of 12 bases. This CDR3 is CASSLLAFANTGELFF. The DNA of the CDR3 is TGTGCCAGCAGCTTACTGGCCTTCGCTAACACCGGGGAGCTGTTTTTT.

The chain uses TRBV19 and TRBJ1-2, with 7 bases fitting TRBD1. J lost 6 bases, V lost 4 bases, and 5 bases had no gene match. Germline-derived CDR1 and CDR2 are LNHDA and SQIVND (reference sequence). The CDR3 totals 13 residues. CDR3 residues: CASSNRQGDGYTF. DNA for the CDR3: TGTGCCAGTAGTAATAGACAGGGCGATGGCTACACCTTC.

On this clone itself: Distinct nucleotide sequences in the sample also encode this CDR3. The rearrangement joins TRBV14 to TRBJ1-2; no firm D call. This CDR3 comprises 13 residues. Germline CDR1 is SGHDN and CDR2 is FVKESK. The V end lost 0 bases, the J end lost 3 bases, and 5 bases lay between the germline ends. This chain's CDR3 is CASSQDSYYGYTF. The CDR3 DNA is TGTGCCAGCAGCCAAGATTCATACTATGGCTACACCTTC.

The rearrangement uses TRBV20-1 and TRBJ1-1; a weak D match, TRBD1 (6 bases). CDR3 length: 11 amino acids. V dropped 4 bases and J dropped 6 bases, with 9 bases sitting between them. In germline, CDR1 is DFQATT, CDR2 SNEGSKA (reference sequence). As DNA, the CDR3 is TGCAGTGCTAACAGGGAGGCTGAAGCTTTCTTT. It yields the protein CSANREAEAFF.

The chain couples TRBV7-3 to TRBJ2-1; D remains ambiguous. V lost 5 bases to trimming and J lost 9 bases, with 14 bases between them. The CDR3 totals 13 residues. The germline gives CDR1 SGHTA, CDR2 FQGTGA. CDR3 sequence reads: CASSRTLPGEQFF. The CDR3 DNA follows: TGTGCCAGCAGCCGAACACTACCGGGTGAGCAGTTCTTC.

The J gene is TRBJ2-7, the V gene TRBV11-2; 7 bases agree with TRBD2. Germline V CDR1 and CDR2: SGHAT, FQNNGV. J gave up 2 bases and V 6 bases, and 13 bases lay outside the gene matches. This CDR3 has 16 residues. CDR3 protein: CASSTLGQRDAYEQYF. The CDR3 nucleotides read TGTGCCAGCAGTACCCTAGGCCAGCGGGACGCCTACGAGCAGTACTTC.

The chain couples TRBV6-6 to TRBJ1-5, with D possibly TRBD1 on 5 matching bases. Between the trimmed V and J ends, which lost 6 bases and 5 bases, there was a span of 14 bases. Germline V CDR1 and CDR2: MNHNY, SVGAGI (reference sequence). This CDR3 is 14 amino acids long. CDR3 DNA: TGTGCCAGCAGGGGTGTGACAGCTGATCAGCCCCAGCATTTT. Translated: CASRGVTADQPQHF.

The chain carries TRBV5-1 and TRBJ1-1, with D possibly TRBD1 on 5 matching bases. Germline V lookup: CDR1 SGHRS, CDR2 YFSETQ. V shed 0 bases and J shed 2 bases, with 11 bases lying between them. The CDR3 spans 15 residues. In nucleotides, the CDR3 is TGCGCCAGCAGCTTGGCCCTGGGGCTAAACACTGAAGCTTTCTTT. It codes for CASSLALGLNTEAFF. Together with reference TRBV5-1 and TRBJ1-1, the CDR3 gives the full variable domain: KAGVTQTPRYLIKTRGQQVTLSCSPISGHRSVSWYQQTPGQGLQFLFEYFSETQRNKGNFPGRFSGRQFSNSRSEMNVSTLELGDSALYLCASSLALGLNTEAFFGQGTRLTVV.

The genes are TRBV29-1 and TRBJ1-1; D unresolved. Germline lookup yields CDR1 SQVTM and CDR2 ANQGSEA. The CDR3 is made up of 14 amino acids. Trimming took off 6 bases at V and 1 base at J, with 15 bases between the two ends. The CDR3 DNA reads as TGCAGCGTCCTACCCGGACTACAGAACACTGAAGCTTTCTTT. Translating gives CSVLPGLQNTEAFF. Full variable domain (outside the CDR3, taken from reference TRBV29-1 and TRBJ1-1): SAVISQKPSRDICQRGTSLTIQCQVDSQVTMMFWYRQQPGQSLTLIATANQGSEATYESGFVIDKFPISRPNLTFSTLTVSNMSPEDSSIYLCSVLPGLQNTEAFFGQGTRLTVV.

A word on this clone: The junction and the germline gene differ at one end; a read error may be behind it. The chain is built from TRBV7-8 and TRBJ1-1, with TRBD1 matching 9 bases. The CDR3 runs to 15 residues. Per the germline V gene, CDR1 is SGHVS and CDR2 is FQNEAQ. Here the CDR3 reads CASSPSGQGNSEAFF. CDR3 DNA: TGTGCCAGCAGCCCTTCGGGACAGGGTAACAGTGAAGCTTTCTTT.

The V gene is TRBV4-1, the J gene TRBJ1-1; 10 nucleotides match TRBD1. Germline V gives CDR1 MGHRA, CDR2 YSYEKL. Trimming cost V 1 base and J 2 bases; bases outside gene matches: 13. The CDR3 is made up of 19 amino acids. The CDR3 loop is CASSQGSGQGDRENTEAFF. As DNA, the CDR3 is TGCGCCAGCAGCCAAGGGTCTGGACAGGGGGATAGGGAAAACACTGAAGCTTTCTTT.